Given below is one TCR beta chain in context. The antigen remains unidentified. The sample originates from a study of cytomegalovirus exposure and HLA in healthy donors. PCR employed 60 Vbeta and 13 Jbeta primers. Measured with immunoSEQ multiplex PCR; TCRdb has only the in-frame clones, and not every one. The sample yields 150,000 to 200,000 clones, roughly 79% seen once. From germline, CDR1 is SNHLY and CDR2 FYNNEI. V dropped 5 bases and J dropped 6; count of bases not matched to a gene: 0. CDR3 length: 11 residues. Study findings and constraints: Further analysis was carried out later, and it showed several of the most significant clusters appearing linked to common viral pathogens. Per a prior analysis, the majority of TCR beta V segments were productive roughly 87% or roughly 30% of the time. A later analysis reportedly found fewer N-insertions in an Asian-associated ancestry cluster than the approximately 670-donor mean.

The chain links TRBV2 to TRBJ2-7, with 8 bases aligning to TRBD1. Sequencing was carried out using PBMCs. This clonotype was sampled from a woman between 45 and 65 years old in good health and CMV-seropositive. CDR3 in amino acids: CASSTGGEQYF. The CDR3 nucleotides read TGTGCCAGCAGTACAGGGGGCGAGCAGTACTTC. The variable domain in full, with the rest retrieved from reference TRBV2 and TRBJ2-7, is EPEVTQTPSHQVTQMGQEVILRCVPISNHLYFYWYRQILGQKVEFLVSFYNNEISEKSEIFDDQFSVERPDGSNFTLKIRSTKLEDSAMYFCASSTGGEQYFGPGTRLTVT.